These 14 T cell receptor beta chains were all obtained from the same sample, sequenced in a study of CD8 T cells in ankylosing spondylitis. Study-level points and caveats: Within ankylosing spondylitis blood, a TCR beta motif made up of under 10 highly homologous variants appeared to be characteristic.

Antigens for these TCRs are unknown. TCRdb reprocessed the 5' RACE reads with MiXCR, giving one entry per CDR3 protein. Here the sample spans 700,000 or so distinct CDR3 sequences, under 20% being singletons. Sequencing used blood, either unsorted or a sorted T cell fraction (not recorded which). The receptors were gathered from a male donor with ankylosing spondylitis.

The chain carries TRBV6-1 and TRBJ1-5; 9 nucleotides match TRBD1. This CDR3 is 14 amino acids long. From germline, CDR1 is MNHNS and CDR2 SASEGT. The junction had 3 bases not matched to a gene; V was cut back by 4 bases and J by 5 bases. The CDR3 DNA is TGTGCCAGCAGTGCCGACAGGGGGTATCAGCCCCAGCATTTT. This gives the protein CASSADRGYQPQHF.

The chain joins TRBV20-1 to TRBJ2-2; 7 bases are shared with TRBD1. The ends lost 1 base at V and 5 bases at J; junction bases unmatched: 1. Germline V CDR1 and CDR2: DFQATT, SNEGSKA (reference sequence). The length of the CDR3 is 13 residues. The CDR3 sequence is CSARGGQTGELFF. CDR3 bases: TGCAGTGCTAGAGGGGGACAGACCGGGGAGCTGTTTTTT.

The chain has TRBV3-1 and TRBJ2-1; D is possibly TRBD2 (6 bases). Germline lookup yields CDR1 LGHDT and CDR2 YNNKEL (reference sequence). Trimming stripped 4 bases from V and 5 bases from J, with 15 bases between. The CDR3 runs 15 residues. The CDR3 region has the DNA TGTGCCAGCAGCCCCCTTGAATGGGGGGACAATGAGCAGTTCTTC. This gives the protein CASSPLEWGDNEQFF.

There are a few counts of this clonotype. CDR3 sequence reads: CASSLAGGRAGEEQFF. The CDR3 DNA reads as TGCGCCAGCAGCTTAGCTGGGGGGAGGGCCGGTGAGGAGCAGTTCTTC. This chain connects TRBV5-1 to TRBJ2-1; 7 nucleotides agree with TRBD2. This CDR3 is built from 16 residues. The J segment lost 10 bases and the V segment lost 2 bases, leaving 15 bases of the junction unmatched. Germline V gives CDR1 SGHRS, CDR2 YFSETQ.

The chain employs TRBV24-1 and TRBJ2-5, with a possible D match to TRBD1 (6 bases). Germline CDR1 and CDR2: KGHDR and SFDVKD. The CDR3 contains 15 residues. Trimming removed 5 bases at V and 2 bases at J, with 14 bases between. In DNA, the CDR3 is TGTGCCACCAGTGCCTATCTCCAGGGGCAAGAGACCCAGTACTTC. Residues: CATSAYLQGQETQYF.

J is TRBJ2-2 and V is TRBV4-1; D is possibly TRBD2 (6 bases). The CDR3 is 14 amino acids. Trimming shortened V by 7 bases and J by 2 bases, and 11 bases separated the two germline ends. Germline lookup yields CDR1 MGHRA and CDR2 YSYEKL. CDR3 coding DNA: TGCGCCAGCACCCGGGACTCTAACACCGGGGAGCTGTTTTTT. The encoded protein is CASTRDSNTGELFF.

V is TRBV12-3 or TRBV12-4 and J is TRBJ2-3; D not certain. This CDR3 comprises 14 residues. Deletions cut 0 bases from V and 4 bases from J, with 8 bases between. In DNA form, the CDR3 reads TGTGCCAGCAGTTTAGCGCTGGACCCAGATACGCAGTATTTT. Protein product: CASSLALDPDTQYF.

This clonotype was counted a few times. The rearrangement joins TRBV15 to TRBJ2-7; 9 nucleotides align to TRBD2. The V segment lost 3 bases and the J segment 4 bases; nucleotides outside the gene matches: 10. Germline V gives CDR1 LNHNV, CDR2 YYDKDF (reference sequence). The CDR3 has 16 residues. This chain's CDR3 is CATSRPGASGIYEQYF. The CDR3 DNA is TGTGCCACCAGCAGGCCAGGCGCTAGCGGGATATACGAGCAGTACTTC.

This rearrangement joins TRBV11-1 to TRBJ2-7; TRBD1 aligns across 10 bases. This CDR3 region has 18 residues. The germline V gene encodes CDR1 SGHAT and CDR2 FQDESV (reference sequence). V gave up 3 bases and J gave up 6 bases; unmatched junction bases: 17. The CDR3 region is CASSLRSSVGQGIGEQYF. As DNA, the CDR3 is TGTGCCAGCAGCTTGCGGTCGTCGGTGGGACAGGGGATCGGCGAGCAGTACTTC. The complete variable domain, with remaining parts taken from reference TRBV11-1 and TRBJ2-7, reads EAEVAQSPRYKITEKSQAVAFWCDPISGHATLYWYRQILGQGPELLVQFQDESVVDDSQLPKDRFSAERLKGVDSTLKIQPAELGDSAMYLCASSLRSSVGQGIGEQYFGPGTRLTVT.

This clonotype occurred a few times. V usage is TRBV4-1 and J usage is TRBJ2-3, with 11 bases aligning to TRBD2. The CDR3 is 18 amino acids. Losses at the gene ends were 2 bases for V and 9 bases for J; bases not matched to a gene: 16. Germline assignment: CDR1 MGHRA and CDR2 YSYEKL. This CDR3 reads CASSQNTRVLAGGATQYF. CDR3 sequence (DNA): TGCGCCAGCAGCCAAAATACTAGGGTTCTAGCGGGGGGAGCGACGCAGTATTTT.

The rearrangement joins TRBV3-1 to TRBJ2-1; TRBD2 agrees at 10 bases. The length of the CDR3 is 21 residues. The V gene's germline CDR1 is LGHDT and CDR2 YNNKEL (reference sequence). V shed 0 bases, J shed 0 bases, and the junction held 14 bases outside the gene matches. CDR3 DNA: TGTGCCAGCAGCCAAGAGGGAGGGTGGGGACTAGCGCCTAGCTCCTACAATGAGCAGTTCTTC. It is translated as CASSQEGGWGLAPSSYNEQFF.

This clonotype was observed a handful of times. The V and J genes are TRBV20-1 and TRBJ1-2, with D possibly matching TRBD1 (6 bases). Germline V gene sequence: CDR1 DFQATT, CDR2 SNEGSKA (reference sequence). The CDR3 runs to 16 residues. Trimming stripped 0 bases from V and 5 bases from J, with 19 bases between. This chain's CDR3 is CSARDLGAPGSYGYTF. In DNA, the CDR3 is TGCAGTGCTAGAGATTTGGGGGCGCCAGGGTCATATGGCTACACCTTC.

This clonotype showed up just a few times. The J gene is TRBJ2-5, the V gene TRBV5-1; the D gene could be TRBD1 or TRBD2 (5 bases each). CDR3 length equals 15 residues. The V end was cut by 0 bases, the J end by 5 bases, with 14 bases between. Germline lookup yields CDR1 SGHRS and CDR2 YFSETQ. The CDR3 region has the DNA TGCGCCAGCAGCTTGGGACCGGGGACCCCGGAGACCCAGTACTTC. Translated: CASSLGPGTPETQYF.

This chain links TRBV29-1 with TRBJ1-2; D is possibly TRBD1 (5 bases). Per germline, CDR1 SQVTM and CDR2 ANQGSEA. The CDR3 extends over 14 amino acids. Trimming took off 0 bases at V and 7 bases at J, with 15 bases between the two ends. CDR3 protein: CSVEDLEGAVGYTF. The CDR3 DNA is TGCAGCGTTGAAGATCTTGAAGGGGCTGTTGGCTACACCTTC. Based on the CDR3 plus reference TRBV29-1 and TRBJ1-2, the full variable domain is SAVISQKPSRDICQRGTSLTIQCQVDSQVTMMFWYRQQPGQSLTLIATANQGSEATYESGFVIDKFPISRPNLTFSTLTVSNMSPEDSSIYLCSVEDLEGAVGYTFGSGTRLTVV.